The 28 T cell receptor beta chains in this list originate from one sample, sequenced in a study of lymphopenia after photon versus proton radiotherapy. Profiled with immunoSEQ multiplex PCR; TCRdb holds only in-frame clones, not every one. The sample has fewer than 70,000 clones, around 87% seen once. The sequences come from peripheral blood, collected from a patient treated with proton-based radiotherapy. Source of these receptors: a man older than 75 with esophageal cancer.

The sample holds a few counts of this clone. The V gene is TRBV27, the J gene TRBJ1-6; 7 bases map to TRBD1. CDR1 is MNHEY, CDR2 SMNVEV, per germline (reference sequence). Germline trimming cut 1 base from V and 7 bases from J; bases unmatched to any gene: 13. The length of the CDR3 is 18 residues. The CDR3 DNA reads as TGTGCCAGCAGTTTATTTCCGGTCGGGCAGGGGGTCAATTCACCCCTCCACTTT. It is translated as CASSLFPVGQGVNSPLHF.

The chain is built from TRBV5-1 and TRBJ1-1; unclear D gene. The ends were cut back, 3 bases at V and 0 bases at J, with 12 bases in the middle. The germline V gene encodes CDR1 SGHRS and CDR2 YFSETQ. This CDR3 region has 15 residues. The CDR3 is CASSSPITMNTEAFF. Here the CDR3 DNA reads TGCGCCAGCAGCTCACCGATAACGATGAACACTGAAGCTTTCTTT.

The chain employs TRBV29-1 and TRBJ2-7; D is unclear. The CDR3 loop spans 12 amino acids. Germline CDR1 SQVTM, CDR2 ANQGSEA. V was cut by 4 bases and J by 2 bases, with 9 bases left in between. The CDR3 DNA is TGCAGCGTTGCCACCACCACCTACGAGCAGTACTTC. Translation: CSVATTTYEQYF.

This chain connects TRBV11-3 to TRBJ2-1, with 11 bases aligning to TRBD2. V was clipped by 3 bases and J by 2 bases; unmatched bases: 6. Germline V gene lookup returns CDR1 SGHNT and CDR2 YENEEA. The length of the CDR3 is 17 residues. CDR3 protein: CASSLGVAGGAYNEQFF. The CDR3 nucleotides read TGTGCCAGCAGCTTGGGAGTAGCGGGGGGGGCCTACAATGAGCAGTTCTTC.

CDR3 nucleotides: TGTGCCAGCAGCTTAGGGCGGGGGGGCGCCTACAATGAGCAGTTCTTC. As protein: CASSLGRGGAYNEQFF. The V call is TRBV7-2, the J call TRBJ2-1; 9 bases align to TRBD2. This CDR3 has 16 amino acids. From germline, CDR1 is SGHTA and CDR2 FQGNSA. Trimming at V came to 1 base and at J to 2 bases, leaving 3 bases not matched to a gene.

The chain is built from TRBV10-3 and TRBJ1-1, with D maybe TRBD1 (6 bases). The CDR3 runs 14 residues. Germline-derived CDR1 and CDR2 are ENHRY and SYGVKD. V lost 10 bases to trimming and J lost 3 bases, with 18 bases between them. The CDR3 coding sequence is TGTGCCACCCGGGCCACAGGGCCGGACACTGAAGCTTTCTTT. This gives the protein CATRATGPDTEAFF.

The V and J genes are TRBV6-1 and TRBJ2-7, with D maybe TRBD2 (6 bases). V shed 4 bases and J shed 0 bases, with 19 bases lying between them. CDR1 MNHNS and CDR2 SASEGT come from the germline V gene. CDR3 size: 17 residues. In DNA, the CDR3 is TGTGCCAGCAGTGTCGAACTCGGGAGCAGGTTCTCCTACGAGCAGTACTTC. Protein sequence: CASSVELGSRFSYEQYF.

This clone showed up just once. The V and J genes are TRBV11-2 and TRBJ2-7, with 8 bases that match TRBD1. After removal of 1 base from V and 4 bases from J, the junction contained 6 bases not matched to a gene. The V gene's germline CDR1 is SGHAT and CDR2 FQNNGV. The CDR3 has 15 amino acids. The chain's CDR3 is CASSLAYRGTYEQYF. In nucleotides, the CDR3 is TGTGCCAGCAGCTTAGCCTACAGGGGGACGTACGAGCAGTACTTC.

The chain has TRBV18 and TRBJ2-3, with D perhaps matching TRBD1 (6 bases). Germline V gene sequence: CDR1 KGHSH, CDR2 LQKENI. This CDR3 has 13 residues. V shed 3 bases and J shed 3 bases, with 7 bases lying between them. CDR3 amino acids: CASSPGQTDTQYF. The CDR3, as DNA: TGTGCCAGCTCACCCGGACAGACAGATACGCAGTATTTT.

As concerns this clone: This same CDR3 is encoded by further DNA sequences in the sample. The chain has TRBV29-1 and TRBJ2-3; D uncertain. Per the germline V gene, CDR1 is SQVTM and CDR2 is ANQGSEA. Trimming left V 7 bases short and J 5 bases short, with 10 bases between. The CDR3 is made up of 11 amino acids. CDR3: CSARREDTQYF. The CDR3 DNA reads as TGCAGCGCCCGGCGTGAAGATACGCAGTATTTT.

This clone was counted between two and nine times. This chain connects TRBV4-3 to TRBJ1-1, with no clear D. CDR3 length: 14 amino acids. Deletions cut 0 bases from V and 3 bases from J, with 8 bases between. Germline V CDR1 and CDR2: LGHNA, YSLEER. The CDR3 nucleotides are TGCGCCAGCAGCCAAGAAGAGAGGTACACTGAAGCTTTCTTT. Its translation: CASSQEERYTEAFF.

This clone was recorded a few times. The chain is built from TRBV11-2 and TRBJ2-1; 7 bases line up with TRBD1. Trimming cost V 5 bases and J 4 bases; bases outside gene matches: 2. There are 13 residues in the CDR3. The germline V gene has CDR1 SGHAT and CDR2 FQNNGV. CDR3 coding DNA: TGTGCCAGCAGCGAGGACAGGTACAATGAGCAGTTCTTC. Its protein product is CASSEDRYNEQFF.

Here the CDR3 reads CASSPHRGQETQYF. CDR3 DNA sequence: TGTGCCAGTAGTCCGCACAGGGGGCAAGAGACCCAGTACTTC. The V and J genes are TRBV19 and TRBJ2-5; TRBD1 agrees at 8 bases. The V gene end was trimmed by 5 bases and the J gene end by 2 bases; junction bases not matched to a gene: 4. The germline V gene encodes CDR1 LNHDA and CDR2 SQIVND (reference sequence). This CDR3 is 14 amino acids long.

The rearrangement uses TRBV18 and TRBJ2-2, with D tentatively TRBD2 (6 bases). Trimming took off 2 bases at V and 1 base at J, with 17 bases between the two ends. CDR3 length equals 18 residues. CDR1 and CDR2 (germline): KGHSH, LQKENI. The CDR3 reads CASSPWAGRDLNTGELFF. DNA for the CDR3: TGTGCCAGCTCACCATGGGCTGGGCGGGACCTGAACACCGGGGAGCTGTTTTTT. Complete variable domain (other parts from reference TRBV18 and TRBJ2-2): NAGVMQNPRHLVRRRGQEARLRCSPMKGHSHVYWYRQLPEEGLKFMVYLQKENIIDESGMPKERFSAEFPKEGPSILRIQQVVRGDSAAYFCASSPWAGRDLNTGELFFGEGSRLTVL.

This rearrangement joins TRBV5-1 to TRBJ2-6, with 10 bases aligning to TRBD2. Germline V gene lookup returns CDR1 SGHRS and CDR2 YFSETQ. V lost 4 bases and J lost 0; bases outside the gene matches: 16. The CDR3 has 21 amino acids. The CDR3 reads CASSPLGLAQTTVSGANVLTF. The CDR3 DNA sequence: TGCGCCAGCAGCCCCTTGGGACTAGCGCAGACTACGGTCTCTGGGGCCAACGTCCTGACTTTC.

V usage is TRBV5-1 and J usage is TRBJ2-1; no clear D. CDR1 is SGHRS, CDR2 YFSETQ, per germline. The CDR3 is made up of 15 amino acids. The germline V and J ends were trimmed by 2 bases and 0 bases, with 9 bases remaining between them. Written as DNA, the CDR3 is TGCGCCAGCAGCTTAGGTACGTTCTCCTACAATGAGCAGTTCTTC. Its protein is CASSLGTFSYNEQFF.

This clone appeared a few times. At one end the junction does not follow the germline gene, possibly because of a read error. The J gene is TRBJ1-5, the V gene TRBV6-5; D gene ambiguous. CDR1 MNHEY and CDR2 SVGAGI come from the germline V gene. This CDR3 comprises 13 residues. The CDR3 nucleotides are TGTGCCAGCAGCCCTATGAGCAACCAGCCCCAGCATTTT. Amino acids: CASSPMSNQPQHF.

V usage is TRBV19 and J usage is TRBJ1-1; D is possibly TRBD1 (5 bases). Germline V gives CDR1 LNHDA, CDR2 SQIVND (reference sequence). This CDR3 is 15 amino acids long. V was clipped by 2 bases and J by 4 bases, with 14 bases between them. CDR3 residues: CASSIWRGRGTEAFF. The CDR3 DNA reads as TGTGCCAGTAGTATATGGCGGGGGAGAGGCACTGAAGCTTTCTTT. Full variable domain (rest looked up from reference TRBV19 and TRBJ1-1): DGGITQSPKYLFRKEGQNVTLSCEQNLNHDAMYWYRQDPGQGLRLIYYSQIVNDFQKGDIAEGYSVSREKKESFPLTVTSAQKNPTAFYLCASSIWRGRGTEAFFGQGTRLTVV.

This sequence joins TRBV19 and TRBJ2-2; 9 bases line up with TRBD1. Germline CDR1 is LNHDA and CDR2 is SQIVND (reference sequence). This CDR3 comprises 19 residues. V was pared by 6 bases and J by 2 bases, with 16 bases of the junction left unmatched. The CDR3 nucleotides read TGTGCCAGTAGAGGGCGCGGACCGGGACAGGGAGCAAACACCGGGGAGCTGTTTTTT. Translating it yields CASRGRGPGQGANTGELFF. Filled out from reference TRBV19 and TRBJ2-2, the complete variable domain reads DGGITQSPKYLFRKEGQNVTLSCEQNLNHDAMYWYRQDPGQGLRLIYYSQIVNDFQKGDIAEGYSVSREKKESFPLTVTSAQKNPTAFYLCASRGRGPGQGANTGELFFGEGSRLTVL.

This clone was recorded only once. This rearrangement joins TRBV18 to TRBJ2-3, with D unresolved. V gave up 6 bases and J gave up 2 bases, with 18 bases separating them. This CDR3 spans 16 amino acids. Per the germline V gene, CDR1 is KGHSH and CDR2 is LQKENI. This CDR3 is CASSPGQSLNTDTQYF. CDR3 DNA: TGTGCCAGCTCCCCTGGGCAGAGCCTAAACACAGATACGCAGTATTTT.

There are a few counts of this clone. This chain uses TRBV5-5 with TRBJ1-2; a weak D match, TRBD1 (5 bases). Germline values: CDR1 SGHKS, CDR2 YYEKEE (reference sequence). The CDR3 length is 14 residues. V was clipped by 3 bases and J by 4 bases, with 13 bases between them. Here the CDR3 reads CASSSTGAPYGYTF. DNA for the CDR3: TGTGCCAGCAGCTCAACAGGCGCACCCTATGGCTACACCTTC.

The chain links TRBV7-8 to TRBJ1-3; D gene ambiguous. Germline CDR1 reads SGHVS; CDR2 reads FQNEAQ. CDR3 length equals 12 residues. Trimming shortened V by 5 bases and J by 2 bases, and 4 bases separated the two germline ends. The DNA for the CDR3 is TGTGCCAGCAGCGAGGCTGGAAACACCATATATTTT. Translated: CASSEAGNTIYF.

This clone was seen just once. The gene calls are TRBV19 and TRBJ1-2; D not certain. The CDR3 runs 12 residues. V shed 1 base and J shed 10 bases, with 10 bases lying between them. CDR1 is LNHDA and CDR2 is SQIVND in the germline V gene (reference sequence). The CDR3 here is CASSIAPETYTF. The CDR3 nucleotides are TGTGCCAGTAGTATAGCTCCGGAAACCTACACCTTC.

The rearrangement uses TRBV4-1 and TRBJ1-2, with 8 bases that match TRBD1. Per germline, CDR1 MGHRA and CDR2 YSYEKL. The CDR3 is made up of 15 amino acids. V gave up 0 bases and J gave up 2 bases; unmatched junction bases: 2. This CDR3 is CASSQEYRGNYGYTF. CDR3 bases: TGCGCCAGCAGCCAAGAGTACAGGGGGAACTATGGCTACACCTTC.

V usage is TRBV29-1 and J usage is TRBJ1-2; 8 bases match TRBD1. This CDR3 region has 15 residues. Trimming took 3 bases from V and 7 from J; bases not matched to a gene: 13. CDR1 is SQVTM, CDR2 ANQGSEA, per germline. CDR3 nucleotides: TGCAGCGTTGAGGGATGGGGCAGGGGGCGGACTGGCTACACCTTC. This gives the protein CSVEGWGRGRTGYTF. Drawing the rest from reference TRBV29-1 and TRBJ1-2, the complete variable domain is SAVISQKPSRDICQRGTSLTIQCQVDSQVTMMFWYRQQPGQSLTLIATANQGSEATYESGFVIDKFPISRPNLTFSTLTVSNMSPEDSSIYLCSVEGWGRGRTGYTFGSGTRLTVV.

This clone was observed a single time. This sequence joins TRBV6-6 and TRBJ2-5; TRBD1 or TRBD2 may be the D gene (5 bases each). The CDR3 runs to 16 residues. Trimming shortened V by 10 bases and J by 4 bases, and 25 bases separated the two germline ends. Germline CDR1 MNHNY, CDR2 SVGAGI (reference sequence). The CDR3 sequence: CATQPMGVGAGETQYF. CDR3 DNA sequence: TGTGCCACCCAACCAATGGGGGTGGGCGCTGGAGAGACCCAGTACTTC.

The rearrangement joins TRBV29-1 to TRBJ2-1; TRBD2 agrees at 14 bases. With 1 base clipped from V and 7 bases from J, the junction kept 3 bases outside the gene matches. CDR3 length: 15 residues. Germline values: CDR1 SQVTM, CDR2 ANQGSEA. CDR3 sequence reads: CSVEGGLAGENEQFF. CDR3 DNA: TGCAGCGTTGAAGGGGGACTAGCGGGAGAGAATGAGCAGTTCTTC.

The chain carries TRBV7-9 and TRBJ1-1; D perhaps matches TRBD1 (5 bases). Trimming pared 5 bases from V and 2 bases from J, leaving 12 bases between. The germline gives CDR1 SEHNR, CDR2 FQNEAQ (reference sequence). This CDR3 is 14 amino acids long. The CDR3 region is CASSPTRDNTEAFF. The DNA of the CDR3 is TGTGCCAGCAGCCCCACTCGGGACAACACTGAAGCTTTCTTT.